The TCR beta chain described here comes from a study of shared clonotypes between healthy human individuals. Sequencing used immunoSEQ multiplex PCR; TCRdb keeps in-frame clones, though not all of them. The sample comprises a few hundred thousand clones, roughly 91% of which are singletons, and 15% to 20% rests with the top ten. General study points: Roughly 5% of naive CD4 clonotypes were shared across four donors.

This clone was observed a single time. Its antigen is not identified. This CDR3 has 14 residues. Sequencing was carried out using memory CD8+ T cells sorted from blood. Subset defined: CD45RO+ cells pooled with CCR7-negative TemRA cells. This TCR was sampled from a man in his late teens or twenties in good health. This chain joins TRBV12-2 and TRBJ1-2. TRBV12-2 is recorded as a pseudogene. This CDR3 is CASRMSPGGDGYTF. The CDR3 bases are TGTGCAAGTCGGATGTCCCCGGGGGGGGATGGCTACACCTTC.